The next 3 T cell receptor beta chains were all read from a single sample in a study of control samples from healthy donors and cancer patients. Method: immunoSEQ multiplex PCR; TCRdb's copy keeps in-frame clones and lacks some. The data show more than 85,000 clones, about four fifths seen once. The specimen was blood. All receptors derive from a woman in her fifties or sixties in good health.

This clone was seen just once. CDR3 bases: TGTGCCTGGAGTCCCGGGACATTAGATTCACCCCTCCACTTT. Translation: CAWSPGTLDSPLHF. The V call is TRBV30, the J call TRBJ1-6, with D possibly TRBD1 on 6 matching bases. Germline V CDR1 and CDR2: GTSNPN, SVGIG (reference sequence). The CDR3 has 14 residues. Trimming removed 2 bases from V and 8 bases from J, with 13 bases in between.

The V and J genes are TRBV4-3 and TRBJ2-5; TRBD1 might be the D (6 bases). Germline V gene lookup returns CDR1 LGHNA and CDR2 YSLEER. The CDR3 totals 14 residues. Trimming took off 0 bases at V and 4 bases at J, with 9 bases between the two ends. The CDR3 protein is CASSQDQGPETQYF. In DNA, the CDR3 is TGCGCCAGCAGCCAAGATCAGGGGCCAGAGACCCAGTACTTC.

V usage is TRBV6-6 and J usage is TRBJ2-1, with 9 bases that match TRBD1. V was clipped by 2 bases and J by 7 bases; unmatched bases: 9. Germline CDR1 MNHNY, CDR2 SVGAGI (reference sequence). The CDR3 has 16 amino acids. The CDR3 here is CASSYPDRGTRNEQFF. The CDR3 DNA reads TGTGCCAGCAGTTACCCCGACAGGGGGACGCGAAATGAGCAGTTCTTC.